This T cell receptor beta chain was identified during a study of blood T cell repertoires in COVID-19. The wider study: The analysed material was cDNA or gDNA that came from T cells, B-cell-depleted T cells, or PBMCs.

The CDR3 is 13 amino acids. J was trimmed by 4 bases and V by 6 bases; bases with no gene match: 5. The germline CDR1 and CDR2 sequences are MNHNY and SVGAGI (reference sequence). Sequencing used immunoSEQ multiplex PCR; TCRdb keeps in-frame clones, though not all of them. Of about 110,000 clones listed, about 85% were seen once; the top ten hold approximately 4.1%. Input material: peripheral blood. This TCR derives from a woman in her 70s with acute or convalescent COVID-19. The rearrangement joins TRBV6-6 to TRBJ2-5; 7 bases fit TRBD1. The CDR3 loop reads CASRNDRAETQYF. CDR3 DNA sequence: TGTGCCAGCAGAAACGACAGGGCAGAGACCCAGTACTTC.